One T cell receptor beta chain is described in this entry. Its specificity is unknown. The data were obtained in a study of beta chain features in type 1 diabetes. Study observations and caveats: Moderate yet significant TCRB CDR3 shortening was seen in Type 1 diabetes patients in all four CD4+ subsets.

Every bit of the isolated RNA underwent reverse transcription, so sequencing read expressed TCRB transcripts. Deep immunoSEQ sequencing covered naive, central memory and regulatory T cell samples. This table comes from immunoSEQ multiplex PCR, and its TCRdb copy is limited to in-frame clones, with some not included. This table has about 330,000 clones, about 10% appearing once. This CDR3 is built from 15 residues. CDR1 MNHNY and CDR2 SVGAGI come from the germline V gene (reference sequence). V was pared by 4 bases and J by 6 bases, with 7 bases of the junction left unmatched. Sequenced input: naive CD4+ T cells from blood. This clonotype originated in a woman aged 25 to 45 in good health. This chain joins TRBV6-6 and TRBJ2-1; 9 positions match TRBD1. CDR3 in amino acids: CASSWPGQGFNEQFF. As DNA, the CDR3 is TGTGCCAGCAGTTGGCCGGGACAGGGCTTCAATGAGCAGTTCTTC.